Presented here are 5 T cell receptor beta chains from one specimen sequenced in a study of blood T cell repertoires in COVID-19. Profiling relied on immunoSEQ multiplex PCR, and the TCRdb table lists in-frame clones only, not all of them. This sample has over 120,000 clones, with roughly 85% found just once. The sample was peripheral blood. Source of these receptors: a human donor with acute or convalescent COVID-19. The donor label of this sample is uncertain.

The rearrangement joins TRBV7-3 to TRBJ2-1, with 11 bases identical to TRBD2. Germline CDR1 reads SGHTA; CDR2 reads FQGTGA. The CDR3 is 16 amino acids. Unmatched junction bases numbered 7, after V lost 5 bases and J lost 4 bases. In DNA form, the CDR3 reads TGTGCCAGCAGCCCTACCGGGACTAGCGGATACAATGAGCAGTTCTTC. Protein: CASSPTGTSGYNEQFF.

The genes are TRBV5-1 and TRBJ2-7, with 8 bases that match TRBD2. Germline V gene data show CDR1 as SGHRS and CDR2 as YFSETQ. Trimming removed 1 base from V and 4 bases from J; junction bases left unmatched: 7. The CDR3 extends over 15 amino acids. This chain's CDR3 is CASSLLTGGQYEQYF. The CDR3 coding sequence is TGCGCCAGCAGCTTGCTGACGGGGGGGCAGTACGAGCAGTACTTC.

The chain recombines TRBV6-1 with TRBJ1-1; D may be TRBD1 (5 bases). Looked up from germline, CDR1 is MNHNS and CDR2 is SASEGT. The CDR3 is 15 residues long. Trimming shortened V by 7 bases and J by 4 bases, and 19 bases separated the two germline ends. CDR3 DNA sequence: TGTGCCAGCACCGGAAGAGGAGGGGTGTCCACTGAAGCTTTCTTT. Translated, it gives CASTGRGGVSTEAFF.

The chain joins TRBV28 to TRBJ2-7; 8 nucleotides align to TRBD1. The CDR3 is made up of 15 amino acids. The V and J ends lost 3 bases and 2 bases, in that order; junction bases with no gene match: 6. Germline V lookup: CDR1 MDHEN, CDR2 SYDVKM. This CDR3 is CASSFYQGATYEQYF. The DNA of the CDR3 is TGTGCCAGCAGTTTTTATCAGGGGGCTACCTACGAGCAGTACTTC.

V gene TRBV5-5 combines with J gene TRBJ2-7, with D hard to call. Germline V lookup: CDR1 SGHKS, CDR2 YYEKEE (reference sequence). Trimming removed 0 bases from V and 4 bases from J, with 14 bases in between. The CDR3 runs 15 residues. CDR3 nucleotides: TGTGCCAGCAGCTTGGTATTAAACTCGCCATACGAGCAGTACGTC. Translating gives CASSLVLNSPYEQYV.